This T cell receptor beta chain was profiled in a study of identical twins. The CDR3 loop spans 15 amino acids. With 5 bases removed from V and 6 bases from J, the gap between germline ends came to 18 bases. In its sample, this clonotype was seen a few times. TCRdb reprocessed the 5' RACE reads with MiXCR, giving one entry per CDR3 protein. The repertoire holds 690,000 or so distinct CDR3 sequences, around 5.7% seen once, with approximately 2% in the top ten. The chain links TRBV12-3 or TRBV12-4 to TRBJ2-3, with D perhaps TRBD2 (6 bases). Sample: naive T cells sorted from blood. The TCR was taken from a man younger than 30 in good health. The CDR3 spells CASSPDGGIADTQYF. CDR3 nucleotide sequence: TGTGCCAGCAGTCCCGACGGGGGTATAGCCGATACGCAGTATTTT.